This record concerns one T cell receptor (beta chain) sequence. Its specificity is not known. The data were taken from a study of cytomegalovirus exposure and HLA in healthy donors. Study results and limitations: The TCR clusters that emerged in the first cohort tended, a later analysis found, to co-occur in the 120 or so validation repertoires.

Clones were read by immunoSEQ multiplex PCR, and TCRdb kept only the in-frame ones, dropping some. The sample consists of about 220,000 clones, over 70% of them appearing once. Trimming cost V 5 bases and J 4 bases, with 14 bases left between them. Looked up from germline, CDR1 is SGHNT and CDR2 is YENEEA. The CDR3 spans 15 residues. The chain has TRBV11-3 and TRBJ2-2; TRBD2 might be the D (6 bases). Sequencing was performed on PBMCs. This TCR came from a woman in her 30s in good health and CMV-seropositive. The CDR3 DNA follows: TGTGCCAGCAGCCTTGCGGGGCCTACCACCGGGGAGCTGTTTTTT. Its protein is CASSLAGPTTGELFF.